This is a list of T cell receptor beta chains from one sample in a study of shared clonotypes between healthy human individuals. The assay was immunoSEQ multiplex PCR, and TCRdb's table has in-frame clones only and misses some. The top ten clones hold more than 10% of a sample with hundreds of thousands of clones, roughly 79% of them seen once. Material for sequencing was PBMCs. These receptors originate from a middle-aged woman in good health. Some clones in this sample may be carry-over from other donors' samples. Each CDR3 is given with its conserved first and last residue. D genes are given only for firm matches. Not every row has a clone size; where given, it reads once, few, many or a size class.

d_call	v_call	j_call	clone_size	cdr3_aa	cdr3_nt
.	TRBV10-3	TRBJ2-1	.	CAISAVGEQFF	TGTGCCATCAGTGCGGTCGGAGAGCAGTTCTTC
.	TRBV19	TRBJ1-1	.	CASSIGGWNTEAFF	TGTGCCAGTAGTATAGGGGGGTGGAACACTGAAGCTTTCTTT
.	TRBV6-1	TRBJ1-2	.	CASSERGAGRTNYGYTF	TGTGCCAGCAGTGAAAGGGGGGCTGGCAGAACTAACTATGGCTACACCTTC
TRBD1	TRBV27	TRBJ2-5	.	CASSPDRRETQYF	TGTGCCAGCAGCCCGGACAGGCGGGAGACCCAGTACTTC
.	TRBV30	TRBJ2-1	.	CAGSFRGRSSYNEQFF	TGTGCCGGCTCCTTTAGGGGGAGGAGCTCCTACAATGAGCAGTTCTTC
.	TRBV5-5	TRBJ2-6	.	CASSLVAFSGANVLTF	TGTGCCAGCAGCTTGGTAGCGTTTTCCGGGGCCAACGTCCTGACTTTC
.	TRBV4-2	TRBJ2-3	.	CASSQLGTRDTQYF	TGTGCCAGCAGCCAGTTGGGGACTCGAGATACGCAGTATTTT
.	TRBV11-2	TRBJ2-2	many	CASSFGRGTGELFF	TGTGCCAGCAGCTTCGGCAGGGGTACCGGGGAGCTGTTTTTT
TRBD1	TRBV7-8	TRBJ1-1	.	CASSLTGQGSTEAFF	TGTGCCAGCAGCTTAACGGGACAGGGGAGCACTGAAGCTTTCTTT
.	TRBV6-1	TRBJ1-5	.	CASSEAYQPQHF	TGTGCCAGCAGTGAAGCGTATCAGCCCCAGCATTTT
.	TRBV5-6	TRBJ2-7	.	CASSFGTDYEQYF	TGTGCCAGCAGCTTTGGGACGGACTACGAGCAGTACTTC
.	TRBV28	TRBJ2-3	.	CASSSYGVVQTDTQYF	TGTGCCAGCAGTTCCTATGGGGTGGTTCAGACAGATACGCAGTATTTT
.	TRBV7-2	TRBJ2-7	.	CASSFLYEQYF	TGTGCCAGCAGCTTCCTGTACGAGCAGTACTTC
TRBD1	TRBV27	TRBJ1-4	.	CASRTGGLGANEKLFF	TGTGCCAGCAGGACAGGGGGATTGGGTGCTAATGAAAAACTGTTTTTT
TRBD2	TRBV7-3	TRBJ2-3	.	CASSRTGGQDTQYF	TGTGCCAGCAGCCGTACGGGAGGACAAGATACGCAGTATTTT
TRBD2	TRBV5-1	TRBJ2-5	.	CASSPGGGQETQYF	TGCGCCAGCAGCCCGGGGGGAGGACAAGAGACCCAGTACTTC
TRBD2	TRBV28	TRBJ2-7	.	CASSSPASGSYEQYF	TGTGCCAGCAGTTCCCCGGCTAGCGGATCCTACGAGCAGTACTTC
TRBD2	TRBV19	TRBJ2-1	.	CASSPRVAGAGNEQFF	TGTGCCAGTAGTCCCAGGGTAGCGGGAGCAGGCAATGAGCAGTTCTTC
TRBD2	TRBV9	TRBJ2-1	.	CASSVGRLAGKEQFF	TGTGCCAGCAGCGTAGGACGACTAGCGGGCAAGGAGCAGTTCTTC
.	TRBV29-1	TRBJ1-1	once	CSVERDTEAFF	TGCAGCGTTGAAAGGGACACTGAAGCTTTCTTT
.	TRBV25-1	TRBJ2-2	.	CASSDTRPGELFF	TGTGCCAGCAGTGACACTAGACCCGGGGAGCTGTTTTTT
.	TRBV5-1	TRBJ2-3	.	CASSLGGSTDTQYF	TGCGCCAGCAGCTTAGGGGGGTCCACAGATACGCAGTATTTT
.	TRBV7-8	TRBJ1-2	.	CASSLEGQSYIYGYTF	TGTGCCAGCAGCTTAGAAGGACAGAGCTATATCTATGGCTACACCTTC
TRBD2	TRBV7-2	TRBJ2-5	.	CASSPSTSRETQYF	TGTGCCAGCAGCCCCTCGACTAGCCGCGAGACCCAGTACTTC
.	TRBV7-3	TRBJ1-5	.	CASSYRVSNQPQHF	TGTGCCAGCAGCTACAGGGTTAGCAATCAGCCCCAGCATTTT
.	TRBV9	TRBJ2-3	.	CASSVDRRNTQYF	TGTGCCAGCAGCGTGGATAGGAGAAATACGCAGTATTTT
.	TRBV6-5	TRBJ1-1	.	CASRRRSDGDTEAFF	TGTGCCAGCAGACGACGATCGGACGGAGACACTGAAGCTTTCTTT
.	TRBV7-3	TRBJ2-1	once	CASSQAGPYNEQFF	TGTGCCAGCAGCCAAGCAGGGCCGTACAATGAGCAGTTCTTC
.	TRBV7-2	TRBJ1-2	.	CASSLSQVKGGYTF	TGTGCCAGCAGCTTATCACAGGTCAAGGGTGGCTACACCTTC
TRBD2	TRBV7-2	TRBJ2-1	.	CASSLVFLAGSSYNEQFF	TGTGCCAGCAGCTTAGTGTTTCTAGCGGGTAGCTCCTACAATGAGCAGTTCTTC
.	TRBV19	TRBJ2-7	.	CASSSQNRYEQYF	TGTGCCAGTAGTAGCCAGAACCGCTACGAGCAGTACTTC
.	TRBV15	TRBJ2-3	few	CATSDHLGTDTQYF	TGTGCCACCAGCGATCACCTTGGCACAGATACGCAGTATTTT